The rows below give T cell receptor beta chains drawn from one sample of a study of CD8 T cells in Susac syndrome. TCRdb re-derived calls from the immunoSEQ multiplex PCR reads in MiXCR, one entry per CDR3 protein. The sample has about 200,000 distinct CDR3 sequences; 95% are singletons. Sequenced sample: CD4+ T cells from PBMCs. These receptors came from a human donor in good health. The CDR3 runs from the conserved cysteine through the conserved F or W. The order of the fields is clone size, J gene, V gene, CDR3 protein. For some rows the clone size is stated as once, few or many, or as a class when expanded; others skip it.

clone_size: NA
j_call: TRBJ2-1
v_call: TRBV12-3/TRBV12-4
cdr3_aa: CASSLTGTTYNEQFF

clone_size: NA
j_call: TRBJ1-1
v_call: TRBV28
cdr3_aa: CASSGPSKGTEAFF

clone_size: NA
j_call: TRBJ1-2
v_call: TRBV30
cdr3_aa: CASRGRDYGYTF

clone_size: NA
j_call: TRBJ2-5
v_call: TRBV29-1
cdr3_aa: CSVGPGTQQETQYF

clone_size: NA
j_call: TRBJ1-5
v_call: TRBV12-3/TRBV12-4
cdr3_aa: CASSFGQGQQPQHF

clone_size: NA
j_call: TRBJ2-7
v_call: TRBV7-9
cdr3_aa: CASSEGSPYEQYF

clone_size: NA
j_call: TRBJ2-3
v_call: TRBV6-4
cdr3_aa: CASSDSNQDTQYF

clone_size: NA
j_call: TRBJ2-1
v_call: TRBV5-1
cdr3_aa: CASSLNPGLAGRSEQFF

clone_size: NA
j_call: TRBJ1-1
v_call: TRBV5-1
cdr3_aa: CASSPGAFTEAFF

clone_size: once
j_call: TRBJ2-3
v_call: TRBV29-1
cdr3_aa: CSVVQGVGTDTQYF

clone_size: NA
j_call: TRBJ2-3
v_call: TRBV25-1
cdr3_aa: CASSDFVRSTDTQYF

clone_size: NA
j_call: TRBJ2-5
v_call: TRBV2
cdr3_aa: CASVEEETQYF

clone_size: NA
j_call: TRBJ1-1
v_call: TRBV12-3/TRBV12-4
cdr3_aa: CASVSDYGQGRRDTEAFF

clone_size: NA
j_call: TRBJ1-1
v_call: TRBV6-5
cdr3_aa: CASSNGASTEAFF

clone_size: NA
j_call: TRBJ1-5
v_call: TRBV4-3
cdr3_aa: CASSQDPSNQPQHF

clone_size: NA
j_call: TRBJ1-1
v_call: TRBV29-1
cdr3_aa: CSVGTGVSEAFF

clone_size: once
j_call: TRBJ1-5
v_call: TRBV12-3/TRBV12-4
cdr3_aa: CASSLRTPTGQPQHF

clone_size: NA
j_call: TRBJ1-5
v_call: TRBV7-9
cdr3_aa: CASSFSVYGQPQHF

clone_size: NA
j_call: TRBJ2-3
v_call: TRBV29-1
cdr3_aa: CSATRGSTDTQYF

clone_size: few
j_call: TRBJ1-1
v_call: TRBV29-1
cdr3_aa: CSVLGQGARNTEAFF

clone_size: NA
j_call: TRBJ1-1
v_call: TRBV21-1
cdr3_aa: CASSKRTTGGSGPEAFF

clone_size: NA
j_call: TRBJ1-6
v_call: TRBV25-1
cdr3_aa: CASSELFSLTGFSNPLHF

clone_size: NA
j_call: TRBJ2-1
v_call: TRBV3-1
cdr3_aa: CASSRAGGYNEQFF

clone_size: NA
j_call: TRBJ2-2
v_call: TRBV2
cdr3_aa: CATHRRGETGELFF

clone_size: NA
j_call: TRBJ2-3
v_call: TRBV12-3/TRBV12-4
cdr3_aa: CASRLAGAGTDTQYF

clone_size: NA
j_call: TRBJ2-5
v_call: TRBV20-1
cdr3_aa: CSASGGSQETQYF

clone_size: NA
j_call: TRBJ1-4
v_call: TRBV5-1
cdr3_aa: CASSLSPRGTTNEKLFF

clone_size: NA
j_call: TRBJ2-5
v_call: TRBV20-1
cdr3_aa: CSARDAALQYF

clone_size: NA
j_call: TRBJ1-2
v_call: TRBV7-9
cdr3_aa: CASSLAAGENYGYTF

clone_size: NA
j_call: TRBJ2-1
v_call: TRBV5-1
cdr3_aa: CASSYLAGGPSYNEQFF

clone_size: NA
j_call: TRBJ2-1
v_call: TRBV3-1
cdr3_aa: CASSQDSRDWNEQFF

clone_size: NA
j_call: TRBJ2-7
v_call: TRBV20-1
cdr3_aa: CSAREDSPPYEQYF

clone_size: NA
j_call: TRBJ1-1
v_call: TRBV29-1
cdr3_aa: CSVHGQLNTEAFF